This is a list of T cell receptor beta chains from one sample in a study of vaccination and CD4 T cells after COVID-19. Their specific antigens are unknown. TCRdb re-called the PCR reads with MiXCR, one entry per CDR3 protein. This table holds under 20,000 distinct CDR3 sequences, 80% to 85% found once. This material consisted of CD4+ T cells from blood, cultured in vitro, taken after SARS-CoV-2 vaccination. The source is a human donor who received a COVID-19 vaccine. Both conserved end residues are part of each CDR3. D genes are given only for firm matches. Size is omitted from some rows. Given values are once, few, many or a class for expanded clones.

j_gene	v_gene	d_gene	abundance	CDR3aa	CDR3nt
TRBJ1-5	TRBV6-1	TRBD1	NA	CAQQGQIAYSNQPQHF	TGTGCCCAACAGGGACAGATAGCCTATAGCAATCAGCCCCAGCATTTT
TRBJ2-7	TRBV15	NA	few	CATSRVGTYEQYF	TGTGCCACCAGCAGAGTCGGGACCTACGAGCAGTACTTC
TRBJ1-1	TRBV12-3/TRBV12-4	NA	NA	CASSLDGQHETEAFF	TGTGCCAGCAGTTTAGATGGACAGCATGAAACTGAAGCTTTCTTT
TRBJ1-2	TRBV29-1	NA	medium-sized	CSVMYSNYGYTF	TGCAGCGTTATGTACAGTAACTATGGCTACACCTTC
TRBJ1-5	TRBV6-1	NA	NA	CAIQSYSNQPQHF	TGTGCCATCCAATCTTATAGCAATCAGCCCCAGCATTTT
TRBJ1-2	TRBV12-3/TRBV12-4	TRBD1	NA	CASSLVQGGGYTF	TGTGCCAGCAGCTTGGTACAGGGGGGTGGCTACACCTTC
TRBJ2-5	TRBV20-1	NA	NA	CSVPGRVQETQYF	TGCAGTGTTCCCGGCCGGGTTCAAGAGACCCAGTACTTC
TRBJ1-6	TRBV2	NA	NA	CASSIRDENSPLHF	TGTGCCAGCAGTATCCGGGACGAGAATTCACCCCTCCACTTT
TRBJ2-6	TRBV20-1	TRBD2	NA	CSARNQLAGASGANVLTF	TGCAGTGCTAGAAACCAACTAGCGGGGGCTTCTGGGGCCAACGTCCTGACTTTC
TRBJ2-7	TRBV5-4	NA	NA	CASSRPQGEGEQYF	TGTGCCAGCAGCCGTCCGCAGGGGGAGGGCGAGCAGTACTTC
TRBJ1-3	TRBV5-1	NA	NA	CASSLAAGSHQGNTIYF	TGCGCCAGCAGCTTGGCCGCCGGAAGTCATCAGGGAAACACCATATATTTT
TRBJ1-2	TRBV7-9	NA	NA	CASSRGGSLNGYTF	TGTGCCAGCAGCCGAGGGGGGTCGTTGAATGGCTACACCTTC
TRBJ1-1	TRBV27	NA	once	CASSFSGSNTEAFF	TGTGCCAGCAGTTTTTCTGGGAGTAACACTGAAGCTTTCTTT
TRBJ2-5	TRBV14	TRBD1	NA	CASSKDRGQETQYF	TGTGCCAGCAGCAAGGACAGGGGGCAAGAGACCCAGTACTTC